The sequence of this T cell receptor beta chain was determined in a study of control samples from healthy donors and cancer patients (dated by TCRdb to about 2020). Receptor libraries were prepared by the immunoSEQ multiplex PCR assay. Sourced from immuneACCESS, this table was stored by TCRdb with only in-frame sequences that have V and J called. A share of the clones is absent; for the studies checked, an unresolved V gene accounts for under half, and the remainder has no known explanation. The sample table holds 70,000 to 95,000 clones, of which 70% to 90% were seen once. The top ten clones comprise about a fifth of the sample. Via the germline V gene, CDR1 is SGHNT and CDR2 YENEEA. Inclusive of the bounding cysteine and phenylalanine, the CDR3 is 14 residues long. The read is trimmed to its CDR3 DNA, 42 bases read in frame from base 1. Cut back by 4 bases and 1 base, the V and J ends lie 11 bases apart.

Notes on this clone: The antigen this receptor binds is unknown. The record has no base qualities; no much larger clone is one base away.

The source material was blood. This chain joins TRBV11-3 to TRBJ2-7; the D segment could be TRBD1, given 6 matching bases. The sequence was collected from a man aged 45-65 years in good health. The CDR3 region reads CASSSEQGSYEQYF. The DNA sequence is TGTGCCAGCAGCTCGGAACAGGGATCCTACGAGCAGTACTTC.